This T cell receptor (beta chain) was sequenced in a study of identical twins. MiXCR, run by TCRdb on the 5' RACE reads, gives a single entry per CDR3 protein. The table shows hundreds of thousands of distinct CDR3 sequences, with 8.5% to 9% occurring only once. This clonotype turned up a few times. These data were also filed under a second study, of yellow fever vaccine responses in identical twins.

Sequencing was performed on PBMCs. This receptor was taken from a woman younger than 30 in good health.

The CDR3 DNA is TGCAGCGTTGATGTGATTAGCACAGATACGCAGTATTTT. As protein: CSVDVISTDTQYF. The genes are TRBV29-1 and TRBJ2-3, with D unclear. Trimming pared 3 bases from V and 0 bases from J, leaving 7 bases between. Germline V gives CDR1 SQVTM, CDR2 ANQGSEA. The CDR3 is 13 residues long.